This T cell receptor (beta chain) was identified in a study of cytomegalovirus exposure and HLA in healthy donors. V lost 6 bases, J lost 2 bases, and 14 bases lay in between. Germline CDR1 KGHSH, CDR2 LQKENI. This CDR3 spans 14 amino acids. The PCR ran on 60 Vbeta and 13 Jbeta primers. The table came from immunoSEQ multiplex PCR; TCRdb's copy has only in-frame clones and leaves some out. The table lists some 250,000 clones, 82% of them singletons. The chain recombines TRBV18 with TRBJ2-7; possibly TRBD2 for D (6 bases). Sequencing was done on a sample of PBMCs. The TCR originated in a woman aged 40 to 50 in good health and CMV-seropositive. CDR3 region: CASSGGLRAYEQYF. CDR3 sequence (DNA): TGTGCCAGCTCGGGGGGACTTAGAGCCTACGAGCAGTACTTC.